A selection of T cell receptor beta chains follows, all from one sample in a study of technical replicates of blood from several donors. TCRdb keeps only in-frame clones here, not all; method: immunoSEQ multiplex PCR. The sample holds tens of thousands of clones, roughly 93% seen once. The sequenced sample was T cells isolated from PBMCs. These receptors came from a human donor in good health. The CDR3 runs from the conserved cysteine through the conserved F or W. The D gene is left open where the match is weak. Not every row has a clone size; where given, it reads once, few, many or a size class.

>TRBD1|TRBV13|TRBJ2-7|.
CASSWTSGGEQYF
TGTGCCAGCAGCTGGACTTCAGGGGGCGAGCAGTACTTC
>.|TRBV2|TRBJ1-5|.
CASSEDGQPQHF
TGTGCCAGCAGTGAAGACGGTCAGCCCCAGCATTTT
>.|TRBV5-6|TRBJ2-4|.
CASSSVVLRGIQYF
TGTGCCAGCAGCTCGGTAGTCCTACGTGGCATTCAGTACTTC
>.|TRBV6-5|TRBJ1-1|.
CASSSGGPTEAFF
TGTGCCAGCAGTTCCGGCGGGCCCACTGAAGCTTTCTTT
>.|TRBV15|TRBJ2-7|.
CATSRGMPGTYDEQYF
TGTGCCACCAGCAGAGGAATGCCCGGGACTTACGACGAGCAGTACTTC
>.|TRBV18|TRBJ2-1|.
CASSLYGENEQFF
TGTGCCAGCTCACTCTATGGGGAGAATGAGCAGTTCTTC
>.|TRBV29-1|TRBJ1-1|.
CSVDPGVGSEAFF
TGCAGCGTGGACCCCGGGGTTGGCTCTGAAGCTTTCTTT
>.|TRBV9|TRBJ1-6|.
CASSFSGGDNSPLHF
TGTGCCAGCAGCTTTAGTGGAGGGGACAATTCACCCCTCCACTTT
>.|TRBV7-9|TRBJ1-4|.
CASSSQLGTNEKLFF
TGTGCCAGCAGCTCGCAACTCGGAACTAATGAAAAACTGTTTTTT
>TRBD1|TRBV29-1|TRBJ2-7|once
CSVDRTGGEGYEQYF
TGCAGCGTAGATCGGACAGGGGGCGAGGGTTACGAGCAGTACTTC
>.|TRBV6-6|TRBJ2-6|once
CASSYSRAPGANVLTF
TGTGCCAGCAGTTACAGCAGGGCTCCTGGGGCCAACGTCCTGACTTTC
>.|TRBV4-1|TRBJ2-5|once
CASSQDGSQETQYF
TGCGCCAGCAGCCAAGATGGCAGCCAAGAGACCCAGTACTTC
>TRBD2|TRBV5-6|TRBJ2-5|.
CASSYPSGGFLETQYF
TGTGCCAGCAGCTATCCAAGCGGGGGCTTTTTGGAGACCCAGTACTTC
>.|TRBV7-8|TRBJ2-7|.
CASSYSTSYEQYF
TGTGCCAGCAGCTACTCGACTTCCTACGAGCAGTACTTC
>.|TRBV10-2|TRBJ2-7|.
CASRQAYEQYF
TGCGCCAGCAGACAGGCCTACGAGCAGTACTTC
>.|TRBV19|TRBJ1-4|few
CASSIVPVQKLFF
TGTGCCAGTAGTATAGTCCCGGTACAAAAACTGTTTTTT
>.|TRBV5-1|TRBJ1-4|.
CASQLGQGNEKLFF
TGCGCCAGCCAACTCGGGCAGGGTAATGAAAAACTGTTTTTT
>.|TRBV11-3|TRBJ1-1|once
CASSPTRGNTEAFF
TGTGCCAGCAGCCCGACTAGGGGGAACACTGAAGCTTTCTTT
>.|TRBV5-1|TRBJ2-7|.
CASRDGQYEQYF
TGCGCCAGCAGGGACGGACAATACGAGCAGTACTTC
>.|TRBV5-6|TRBJ1-1|.
CASRVASNTEAFF
TGTGCCAGCAGGGTGGCCTCGAACACTGAAGCTTTCTTT
>TRBD1|TRBV11-2|TRBJ1-1|.
CASSLTGGHTEAFF
TGTGCCAGCAGCTTAACAGGGGGCCACACTGAAGCTTTCTTT
>TRBD1|TRBV6-4|TRBJ2-2|.
CASSHDRQGPGELFF
TGTGCCAGCAGTCACGATCGACAGGGGCCCGGGGAGCTGTTTTTT
>.|TRBV5-4|TRBJ2-7|.
CASSLEGAGTRAYEQYF
TGTGCCAGCAGCTTGGAAGGGGCGGGGACCCGGGCCTACGAGCAGTACTTC
>.|TRBV5-1|TRBJ1-2|.
CASSLTGPNYGYTF
TGCGCCAGCAGCTTAACAGGGCCTAACTATGGCTACACCTTC
>TRBD2|TRBV6-1|TRBJ2-2|.
CASGLAGVLGELFF
TGTGCCAGCGGCCTAGCGGGAGTTCTCGGGGAGCTGTTTTTT
>.|TRBV6-1|TRBJ1-1|few
CASSYRETEAFF
TGTGCCAGCAGCTACAGGGAAACTGAAGCTTTCTTT
>TRBD1|TRBV5-1|TRBJ2-2|few
CASTGTGNTGELFF
TGCGCCAGCACGGGGACAGGGAACACCGGGGAGCTGTTTTTT
>.|TRBV19|TRBJ1-5|.
CASSTGGGTNQPQHF
TGTGCCAGTAGTACCGGAGGAGGGACCAATCAGCCCCAGCATTTT
>TRBD1|TRBV6-1|TRBJ2-3|once
CASREGTASTDTQYF
TGTGCCAGCCGAGAGGGGACAGCTAGCACAGATACGCAGTATTTT
>.|TRBV5-1|TRBJ1-6|.
CASSGGDSPLHF
TGCGCCAGCAGCGGGGGGGACTCACCCCTCCACTTT
>TRBD1|TRBV28|TRBJ1-2|.
CASTRHTGQGVRNYGYTF
TGTGCCAGCACCCGACACACCGGACAGGGGGTTCGTAACTATGGCTACACCTTC
>TRBD1|TRBV29-1|TRBJ2-7|.
CSVEGQGAYEQYF
TGCAGCGTTGAAGGACAGGGTGCCTACGAGCAGTACTTC
>TRBD2|TRBV4-1|TRBJ2-5|once
CASSQDQRLARGETQYF
TGCGCCAGCAGCCAAGATCAGCGACTAGCCCGGGGGGAGACCCAGTACTTC
>.|TRBV6-1|TRBJ2-7|.
CASDTRYEQYF
TGTGCCAGCGATACTAGATACGAGCAGTACTTC